These 31 T cell receptor beta chains share one sample of origin, sequenced in a study of blood T cells in healthy people across ages. PCR was performed a second time for about 7 to 11 cycles using a sample-barcoded 5' primer and a J-beta primer mix. MiXCR, applied by TCRdb to the 5' RACE reads, yields one record per CDR3 protein. The sample carries roughly 730,000 distinct CDR3 sequences, 45% to 70% recorded once. Sequenced material: blood. These receptors were obtained from a man between 35 and 55 years old in good health.

Comment on this clonotype: Its ends do not fully match the called genes, so a read error is possible. This chain joins TRBV20-1 and TRBJ2-4; no definite D call. The CDR3 is 10 residues long. Germline CDR1 DFQATT, CDR2 SNEGSKA (reference sequence). In DNA, the CDR3 is TGCAGTGCGAGAGAAAACATTCAGTACTTC. Protein product: CSARENIQYF.

This clonotype was counted only a few times. The genes are TRBV29-1 and TRBJ2-3; the D gene is possibly TRBD2 (6 bases). This CDR3 is 13 amino acids long. Germline V gives CDR1 SQVTM, CDR2 ANQGSEA. Trimming removed 8 bases at V and 4 bases at J, with 16 bases between. The CDR3 coding sequence is TGCAGCACGAGACTAGGTCAGGCAGATACGCAGTATTTT. Translating gives CSTRLGQADTQYF.

In this sample, this clonotype turned up a few times. The gene calls are TRBV5-1 and TRBJ2-7; D possibly corresponds to TRBD1 (5 bases). Germline CDR1 reads SGHRS; CDR2 reads YFSETQ. Trimming pared 3 bases from V and 0 bases from J, leaving 10 bases between. The CDR3 sequence is 14 residues long. The CDR3 bases are TGCGCCAGCAGCTCCCAGACAGACTCCTACGAGCAGTACTTC. Protein product: CASSSQTDSYEQYF.

V gene TRBV7-2 combines with J gene TRBJ2-3; 8 nucleotides match TRBD1. V dropped 5 bases and J dropped 6; count of bases not matched to a gene: 10. The V gene's germline CDR1 is SGHTA and CDR2 FQGNSA. CDR3 length equals 15 residues. The CDR3: CASSAQGVRGDTQYF. CDR3 bases: TGTGCCAGCAGCGCACAGGGGGTGCGCGGGGATACGCAGTATTTT.

The V gene is TRBV14, the J gene TRBJ2-5; D possibly corresponds to TRBD1 (5 bases). V lost 1 base and J lost 9, with 9 bases in between. The CDR3 spans 12 residues. Germline V gene sequence: CDR1 SGHDN, CDR2 FVKESK. The CDR3 bases are TGTGCCAGCAGCCAAGGAGTAGGGGCCCAGTACTTC. Translating it yields CASSQGVGAQYF.

The chain links TRBV7-9 to TRBJ1-4; D is perhaps TRBD1 (5 bases). The V and J ends lost 4 bases and 9 bases respectively, with 18 bases between them. There are 15 residues in the CDR3. CDR1 SEHNR and CDR2 FQNEAQ come from the germline V gene (reference sequence). As DNA, the CDR3 is TGTGCCAGCAGCTCTCCTGGACGGAGGGGTCAAAAACTGTTTTTT. Its protein is CASSSPGRRGQKLFF.

This chain uses TRBV27 with TRBJ1-6; 9 nucleotides line up with TRBD1. Germline V gene sequence: CDR1 MNHEY, CDR2 SMNVEV (reference sequence). Trimming removed 2 bases from V and 6 bases from J; junction bases left unmatched: 8. The CDR3 is made up of 17 amino acids. For the CDR3, the DNA is TGTGCCAGCAGTTTACGAACGAGGGGACAGGGTAATTCACCCCTCCACTTT. Translating gives CASSLRTRGQGNSPLHF.

The chain couples TRBV4-3 to TRBJ2-1; 7 positions match TRBD1. V was clipped by 1 base and J by 7 bases; unmatched bases: 7. The CDR3 spans 15 residues. Germline CDR1 LGHNA, CDR2 YSLEER. CDR3 DNA sequence: TGCGCCAGCAGCCAAGGTGCCGGGACAGAAAATGAGCAGTTCTTC. Residues: CASSQGAGTENEQFF.

The chain recombines TRBV6-6 with TRBJ2-2; D gene ambiguous. Germline V gene lookup returns CDR1 MNHNY and CDR2 SVGAGI (reference sequence). The CDR3 consists of 13 residues. Trimming removed 2 bases at V and 7 bases at J, with 8 bases between. CDR3 region: CASSYQVHGELFF. The DNA of the CDR3 is TGTGCCAGCAGTTACCAGGTCCACGGGGAGCTGTTTTTT.

This clonotype came up a few times. The chain carries TRBV29-1 and TRBJ2-4; possible D gene TRBD1, 5 bases. Germline V gene data show CDR1 as SQVTM and CDR2 as ANQGSEA. The length of the CDR3 is 14 residues. Trimming stripped 5 bases from V and 1 base from J, with 12 bases between. The CDR3 DNA follows: TGCAGCGTTCAGGGTGTACTGGCCAAAAACATTCAGTACTTC. As protein: CSVQGVLAKNIQYF.

The V call is TRBV2, the J call TRBJ2-7; D might be TRBD1 or TRBD2, each matching 7 bases. The germline V gene encodes CDR1 SNHLY and CDR2 FYNNEI. V was pared by 9 bases and J by 2 bases, with 20 bases between. This CDR3 is built from 15 residues. CDR3 protein: CASNLQGGKAYEQYF. The CDR3 DNA reads TGTGCCAGTAATTTGCAGGGGGGGAAAGCCTACGAGCAGTACTTC.

The J gene is TRBJ2-1, the V gene TRBV10-3; TRBD2 agrees at 10 bases. V lost 10 bases, J lost 8 bases, and 5 bases stayed unmatched. Per germline, CDR1 ENHRY and CDR2 SYGVKD. The CDR3 runs to 12 residues. The CDR3 sequence is CATGLAADEQFF. In DNA, the CDR3 is TGTGCCACCGGACTAGCGGCCGATGAGCAGTTCTTC.

This chain uses TRBV3-1 with TRBJ2-5; D perhaps matches TRBD1 (5 bases). Germline-derived CDR1 and CDR2 are LGHDT and YNNKEL (reference sequence). This CDR3 contains 14 residues. V lost 3 bases and J 5 bases, leaving 13 bases between the germline ends. This CDR3 is CASSHQGLGETQYF. CDR3 DNA sequence: TGTGCCAGCAGCCATCAGGGTCTAGGGGAGACCCAGTACTTC.

The rearrangement joins TRBV3-1 to TRBJ1-2; D is possibly TRBD1 (5 bases). There are 15 residues in the CDR3. CDR1 and CDR2 (germline): LGHDT, YNNKEL (reference sequence). V dropped 3 bases and J dropped 5 bases, with 16 bases sitting between them. DNA of the CDR3: TGTGCCAGCAGCCAGACCCCACGGGGCCGATATGGCTACACCTTC. It translates to CASSQTPRGRYGYTF. The entire variable domain, with the rest obtained from reference TRBV3-1 and TRBJ1-2, is as follows: DTAVSQTPKYLVTQMGNDKSIKCEQNLGHDTMYWYKQDSKKFLKIMFSYNNKELIINETVPNRFSPKSPDKAHLNLHINSLELGDSAVYFCASSQTPRGRYGYTFGSGTRLTVV.

V and J are TRBV12-3 or TRBV12-4 and TRBJ2-1, with D perhaps matching TRBD2 (6 bases). Trimming pared 6 bases from V and 2 bases from J, leaving 17 bases between. The CDR3 covers 16 residues. CDR3 DNA: TGTGCCAGCAGCCCCGGGCAAGGCGGGGCCTACAATGAGCAGTTCTTC. As protein: CASSPGQGGAYNEQFF.

The chain carries TRBV10-3 and TRBJ1-1; perhaps TRBD1 as D (5 bases). The germline V gene has CDR1 ENHRY and CDR2 SYGVKD. CDR3 length: 14 residues. With 7 bases removed from V and 0 bases from J, the gap between germline ends came to 12 bases. The CDR3: CAITAGALNTEAFF. CDR3 DNA sequence: TGTGCCATCACTGCCGGGGCCTTGAACACTGAAGCTTTCTTT.

The chain recombines TRBV6-5 with TRBJ2-1; a weak D match, TRBD1 (6 bases). Trimming cost V 2 bases and J 7 bases, with 9 bases left between them. CDR3 length equals 13 residues. In germline, CDR1 is MNHEY, CDR2 SVGAGI. CDR3 in amino acids: CASSYARGNEQFF. For the CDR3, the DNA is TGTGCCAGCAGTTACGCCAGGGGTAATGAGCAGTTCTTC.

The table lists this clonotype with a count of one. The V gene is TRBV6-6, the J gene TRBJ2-7; maybe TRBD1 (6 bases). The CDR3 totals 14 residues. Germline V gene sequence: CDR1 MNHNY, CDR2 SVGAGI (reference sequence). Trimming removed 5 bases at V and 3 bases at J, with 14 bases between. CDR3 loop: CASSVYQGNYEQYF. CDR3 nucleotide sequence: TGTGCCAGCAGTGTTTACCAGGGGAACTACGAGCAGTACTTC.

The V call is TRBV18, the J call TRBJ2-5, with 7 bases matching TRBD1. TRBJ2-4 matches the DNA end more closely, so the J call is doubtful. The CDR3 runs to 16 residues. CDR1 is KGHSH and CDR2 is LQKENI in the germline V gene. This CDR3 reads CASSPDLTGVGNIQYF. The CDR3 DNA sequence: TGTGCCAGCTCACCGGACCTTACAGGGGTTGGAAACATTCAGTACTTC.

As for this clonotype: A single base separates this from a much larger clone, so it may be a read error. The chain uses TRBV7-9 and TRBJ2-5; no clear D. The CDR3 runs to 13 residues. The germline V gene encodes CDR1 SEHNR and CDR2 FQNEAQ (reference sequence). V lost 11 bases, J lost 1 base, and 14 bases lay in between. In DNA, the CDR3 is TGTGCCTTTCGGTCGGGCAGCCAAGAGACCCAGTACTTC. It codes for CAFRSGSQETQYF.

The table lists this clonotype with a few counts. The rearrangement uses TRBV15 and TRBJ1-5; 8 positions agree with TRBD1. The CDR3 loop spans 15 amino acids. Germline CDR1 is LNHNV and CDR2 is YYDKDF (reference sequence). Trimming removed 6 bases from V and 4 bases from J; junction bases left unmatched: 8. As DNA, the CDR3 is TGTGCCACCAGGACTTACAGGGGGGGGAATCAGCCCCAGCATTTT. It codes for CATRTYRGGNQPQHF.

The chain recombines TRBV7-9 with TRBJ2-1; D is unresolved. The CDR3 covers 14 residues. V was clipped by 5 bases and J by 4 bases, with 12 bases between them. Germline assignment: CDR1 SEHNR and CDR2 FQNEAQ (reference sequence). The CDR3 coding sequence is TGTGCCAGCAGCCGCCAGGATTCTTACAATGAGCAGTTCTTC. Encoded protein: CASSRQDSYNEQFF.

The rearrangement uses TRBV6-5 and TRBJ2-7, with 10 bases fitting TRBD1. Germline CDR1 and CDR2: MNHEY and SVGAGI. V was clipped by 2 bases and J by 3 bases; unmatched bases: 7. The CDR3 is 16 amino acids. Here the CDR3 DNA reads TGTGCCAGCAGTTACGTAGGGACAGGGGTTGGCTACGAGCAGTACTTC. Protein product: CASSYVGTGVGYEQYF.

The chain links TRBV20-1 to TRBJ1-1; D call uncertain. Germline CDR1 DFQATT, CDR2 SNEGSKA (reference sequence). The CDR3 sequence is 13 residues long. Trimming pared 0 bases from V and 0 bases from J, leaving 5 bases between. The CDR3: CSARDPMNTEAFF. The CDR3 nucleotides read TGCAGTGCTAGAGATCCTATGAACACTGAAGCTTTCTTT.

V usage is TRBV11-2 and J usage is TRBJ2-1; possibly TRBD2 for D (6 bases). V was clipped by 5 bases and J by 9 bases, with 20 bases between them. This CDR3 contains 15 residues. The V gene's germline CDR1 is SGHAT and CDR2 FQNNGV. The CDR3 loop is CASSPLGGSSGEQFF. The CDR3, as DNA: TGTGCCAGCAGCCCGCTTGGGGGGTCAAGTGGTGAGCAGTTCTTC.

The chain links TRBV13 to TRBJ1-3; D remains unclear. Germline V CDR1 and CDR2: PRHDT, FYEKMQ (reference sequence). The CDR3 is 14 amino acids. Trimming removed 5 bases from V and 0 bases from J, with 8 bases in between. Here the CDR3 DNA reads TGTGCCAGCAGCCACGGGAGCTCTGGAAACACCATATATTTT. Translated, it gives CASSHGSSGNTIYF.

This clonotype was counted once. The chain has TRBV29-1 and TRBJ1-1, with unresolved D. V lost 6 bases and J lost 5, with 10 bases in between. The CDR3 has 11 residues. Per the germline V gene, CDR1 is SQVTM and CDR2 is ANQGSEA. The chain's CDR3 is CSVELGTEAFF. DNA for the CDR3: TGCAGCGTGGAGCTCGGGACTGAAGCTTTCTTT.

The chain couples TRBV6-1 to TRBJ2-5, with 11 bases identical to TRBD1. V was pared by 7 bases and J by 5 bases, with 9 bases of the junction left unmatched. The CDR3 is 15 residues long. The germline CDR1 and CDR2 sequences are MNHNS and SASEGT. The CDR3: CASISRDRGGETQYF. The CDR3 DNA follows: TGTGCCAGCATTTCGCGGGACAGGGGGGGCGAGACCCAGTACTTC.

V usage is TRBV20-1 and J usage is TRBJ2-3, with D possibly TRBD1 on 5 matching bases. Germline CDR1 is DFQATT and CDR2 is SNEGSKA (reference sequence). V was clipped by 0 bases and J by 1 base, with 11 bases between them. This CDR3 is built from 15 residues. The CDR3 here is CSARDGAEGTDTQYF. The CDR3 DNA is TGCAGTGCTAGAGATGGGGCAGAGGGCACAGATACGCAGTATTTT.

This clonotype has just a few counts. The chain combines TRBV29-1 with TRBJ2-7, with TRBD1 matching 9 bases. The V gene end was trimmed by 2 bases and the J gene end by 6 bases; junction bases not matched to a gene: 5. CDR1 is SQVTM and CDR2 is ANQGSEA in the germline V gene. The CDR3 has 13 residues. CDR3 nucleotide sequence: TGCAGCGTTGAACGGACAGGGGCTAGCGAGCAGTACTTC. Amino acids: CSVERTGASEQYF.

The genes are TRBV27 and TRBJ2-3, with D possibly TRBD1 on 5 matching bases. Germline lookup yields CDR1 MNHEY and CDR2 SMNVEV (reference sequence). Trimming took 4 bases from V and 10 from J, leaving 18 bases between them. The CDR3 extends over 14 amino acids. The CDR3 nucleotides read TGTGCCAGCAGTTACGGCTTAAGCACAGGTGCGCAGTATTTT. Translation gives CASSYGLSTGAQYF.